The T cell receptor beta chain under discussion was sequenced for a study of T-cell memory formation after mild COVID-19. With constant-segment primers, 5'RACE yielded cDNA libraries of TCR alpha and TCR beta that carried sample barcodes and UMIs. TCRdb re-called the 5' RACE reads through MiXCR, storing one row per CDR3 protein. Of 400,000 or so distinct CDR3 sequences in the sample, 15% to 25% were seen once. Whole-study findings and limits: Shrinking CD4+ clones resided mostly in CM and EM, and CD8+ ones in EMRA. That cross-reactive memory joined was suggested by some responding clones appearing in pre-infection memory. Clones that contracted from day 15 to 85 were balanced CD4/CD8, while later expanders leaned CD4+.

The CDR3 is 15 residues long. CDR1 and CDR2 from the germline V gene are DFQATT and SNEGSKA (reference sequence). V was clipped by 5 bases and J by 5 bases; unmatched bases: 9. This clonotype was seen repeatedly, ten times or more. Its antigen is not identified. Sequenced material: PBMCs or a T cell subset sorted from them (not recorded which). The chain employs TRBV20-1 and TRBJ1-6; the match to TRBD1 covers 7 bases. The TCR sequence derives from an adult woman who had mild COVID-19 (a few samples of this study predate the infection). Cell type and time point are not known. The CDR3 coding sequence is TGCAGTGCTGGGAGAGAGACAGGGAATAATTCACCCCTCCACTTT. This codes for CSAGRETGNNSPLHF.